This T cell receptor (beta chain) stems from a study of T cell responses to AZD1222 COVID-19 vaccine. Study findings and constraints: Unmutated variant regions are reportedly the target of nearly half of TCRs that are spike-specific.

This CDR3 has 14 residues. Trimming took 3 bases from V and 2 from J, leaving 11 bases between them. Germline V gives CDR1 SGHNT, CDR2 YYREEE (reference sequence). The data were produced by immunoSEQ multiplex PCR, yet TCRdb's version contains in-frame clones alone and is incomplete. Among about 55,000 clones, 84% were seen once, and the ten largest hold over 25%. This clone was observed a handful of times. Its antigen is unknown. The rearrangement uses TRBV5-4 and TRBJ1-1; D is unclear. The origin of this receptor is an adult in good health. Sequencing used peripheral blood, obtained on day 0 of AZD1222 vaccination. CDR3 sequence reads: CASSWQPENTEAFF. CDR3 DNA: TGTGCCAGCAGCTGGCAACCCGAAAACACTGAAGCTTTCTTT.